The clone carrying this T cell receptor beta chain has a handful of counts. Its cognate antigen is unknown. This sample was taken from a study of shared clonotypes between healthy human individuals. Sorted-subset replicate PCRs used about 0.2 ug DNA, approximately 33,000 T cell genomes. Here immunoSEQ multiplex PCR was the method, and the copy in TCRdb shows in-frame clones only, minus some. The data contain about a million clones, approximately 76% of them singletons. Points from the study as a whole: The low donor count limited represented genetic and exposure-history diversity.

The investigators split CD4+ cells into a CD45RA+ naive subset and a CD45RA-negative memory subset. Looked up from germline, CDR1 is SQVTM and CDR2 is ANQGSEA. V lost 3 bases to trimming and J lost 1 base; unmatched junction nucleotides: 6. The CDR3 runs to 15 residues. V is TRBV29-1 and J is TRBJ2-5, with 9 bases that match TRBD2. This TCR was sampled from a man between 18 and 29 years old in good health. The sample consisted of memory CD4+ T cells sorted from blood. Indicated subset: CD45RA-negative fraction. CDR3 in DNA: TGCAGCGTTGACGGTTTAGCGGGGGTCCAAGAGACCCAGTACTTC. It translates to CSVDGLAGVQETQYF. Using reference TRBV29-1 and TRBJ2-5 for the parts outside the CDR3, the full variable domain is SAVISQKPSRDICQRGTSLTIQCQVDSQVTMMFWYRQQPGQSLTLIATANQGSEATYESGFVIDKFPISRPNLTFSTLTVSNMSPEDSSIYLCSVDGLAGVQETQYFGPGTRLLVL.